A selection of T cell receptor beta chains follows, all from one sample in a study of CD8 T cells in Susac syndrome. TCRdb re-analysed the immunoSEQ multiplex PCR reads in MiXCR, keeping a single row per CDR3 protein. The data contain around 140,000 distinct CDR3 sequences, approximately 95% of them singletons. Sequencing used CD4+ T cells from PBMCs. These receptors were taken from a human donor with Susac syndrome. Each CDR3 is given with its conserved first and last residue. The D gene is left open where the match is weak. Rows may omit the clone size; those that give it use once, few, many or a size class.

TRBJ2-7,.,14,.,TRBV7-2,CASSSAGRRHEQYF,TGTGCCAGCAGCTCGGCGGGACGAAGGCACGAGCAGTACTTC
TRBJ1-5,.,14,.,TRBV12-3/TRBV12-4,CASSRAGGNQPQHF,TGTGCCAGCAGCCGTGCGGGGGGCAATCAGCCCCAGCATTTT
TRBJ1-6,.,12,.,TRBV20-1,CSATGSGSPLHF,TGCAGTGCTACAGGGTCTGGATCACCCCTCCACTTT
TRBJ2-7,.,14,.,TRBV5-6,CASSWDTSSYEQYF,TGTGCCAGCAGCTGGGACACCTCCTCCTACGAGCAGTACTTC
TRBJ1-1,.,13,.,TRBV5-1,CASSLATGTEAFF,TGCGCCAGCAGCTTGGCAACGGGTACTGAAGCTTTCTTT
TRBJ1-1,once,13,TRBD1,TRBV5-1,CASSRQGVTEAFF,TGCGCCAGCAGTCGTCAGGGGGTCACTGAAGCTTTCTTT
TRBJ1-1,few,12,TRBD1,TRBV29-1,CSGHRGQTEAFF,TGCAGCGGACACAGGGGGCAAACTGAAGCTTTCTTT
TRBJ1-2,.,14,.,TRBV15,CATSRDDQPYGYTF,TGTGCCACCAGCAGAGATGATCAGCCTTATGGCTACACCTTC
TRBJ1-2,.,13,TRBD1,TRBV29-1,CSVLTGGWFGYTF,TGCAGCGTGTTGACAGGGGGTTGGTTTGGCTACACCTTC
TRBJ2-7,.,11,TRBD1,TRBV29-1,CSATGNYEQYF,TGCAGCGCGACAGGGAACTACGAGCAGTACTTC
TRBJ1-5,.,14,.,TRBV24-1,CATSGGQSNQPQHF,TGTGCCACCAGTGGAGGACAGTCCAATCAGCCCCAGCATTTT
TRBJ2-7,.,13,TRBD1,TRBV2,CASRPDRAAEQYF,TGTGCCAGCAGACCTGACAGGGCCGCCGAGCAGTACTTC
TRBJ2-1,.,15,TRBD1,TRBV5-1,CASSNEGQGHNEQFF,TGCGCCAGCAGCAACGAGGGACAGGGCCACAATGAGCAGTTCTTC
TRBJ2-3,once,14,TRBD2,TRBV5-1,CASRRLAGTDTQYF,TGCGCCAGCAGGAGACTAGCGGGCACAGATACGCAGTATTTT
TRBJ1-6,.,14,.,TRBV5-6,CASSSPDLNSPLHF,TGTGCCAGCAGCTCCCCGGACTTGAATTCACCCCTCCACTTT
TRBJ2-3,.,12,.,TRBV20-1,CSASGSGDTQYF,TGCAGTGCTAGCGGGTCGGGAGATACGCAGTATTTT
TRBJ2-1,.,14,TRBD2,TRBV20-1,CSARAGTIHNEQFF,TGCAGTGCTAGAGCCGGGACTATACACAATGAGCAGTTCTTC
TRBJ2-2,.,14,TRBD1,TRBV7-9,CASPGQGNTGELFF,TGTGCCAGCCCGGGACAGGGTAACACCGGGGAGCTGTTTTTT
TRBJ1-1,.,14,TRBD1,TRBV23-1,CASNGQAGNTEAFF,TGCGCCAGCAACGGACAGGCTGGGAACACTGAAGCTTTCTTT
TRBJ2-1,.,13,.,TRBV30,CAWSPGNRNEQFF,TGTGCCTGGAGTCCCGGGAATCGAAATGAGCAGTTCTTC
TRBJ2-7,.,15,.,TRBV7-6,CASSLAAGANYEQYF,TGTGCCAGCAGCTTAGCGGCCGGGGCGAACTACGAGCAGTACTTC
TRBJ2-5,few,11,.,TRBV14,CASSKQETQYF,TGTGCCAGCAGCAAACAAGAGACCCAGTACTTC
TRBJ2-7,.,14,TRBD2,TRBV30,CAWSVGRGWGEQYF,TGTGCCTGGAGTGTAGGGAGGGGTTGGGGCGAGCAGTACTTC
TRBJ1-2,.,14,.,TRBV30,CASLPGRGLDGYTF,TGTGCCTCCCTACCTGGGCGCGGGTTGGATGGCTACACCTTC
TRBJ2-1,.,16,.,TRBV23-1,CATLIPRERSYNEQFF,TGCGCCACCCTTATCCCCCGGGAGCGGTCCTACAATGAGCAGTTCTTC
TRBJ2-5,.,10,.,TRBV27,CASHRETQYF,TGTGCCAGCCATCGGGAGACCCAGTACTTC
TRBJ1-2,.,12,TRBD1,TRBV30,CACQDRGNGYTF,TGTGCCTGCCAGGACAGGGGGAATGGCTACACCTTC
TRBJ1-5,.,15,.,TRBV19,CASSTVRNSNQPQHF,TGTGCCAGTAGTACCGTCCGAAATAGCAATCAGCCCCAGCATTTT
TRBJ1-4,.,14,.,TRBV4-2,CASSQDRFNEKLFF,TGTGCCAGCAGCCAAGATCGGTTTAATGAAAAACTGTTTTTT
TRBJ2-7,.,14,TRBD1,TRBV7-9,CASSQQGLSYEQYF,TGTGCCAGCAGCCAACAGGGGCTCTCCTACGAGCAGTACTTC
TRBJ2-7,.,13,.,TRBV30,CACSRGNTYEQYF,TGTGCCTGCTCCCGGGGGAATACCTACGAGCAGTACTTC
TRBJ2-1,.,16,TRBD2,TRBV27,CASLRTSGTLYNEQFF,TGTGCCAGCCTTCGGACTAGCGGCACACTGTACAATGAGCAGTTCTTC
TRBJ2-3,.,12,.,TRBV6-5,CATRQNTDTQYF,TGTGCCACCCGACAGAACACAGATACGCAGTATTTT
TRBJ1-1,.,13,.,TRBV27,CASSLGGSPAAFF,TGTGCCAGCAGTTTGGGCGGTTCTCCGGCGGCTTTCTTT
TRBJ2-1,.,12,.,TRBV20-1,CSARRASDEQFF,TGCAGTGCTAGGAGGGCTAGCGATGAGCAGTTCTTC
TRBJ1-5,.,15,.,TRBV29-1,CSVEEVSGPNQPQHF,TGCAGCGTTGAAGAGGTCTCGGGGCCCAATCAGCCCCAGCATTTT
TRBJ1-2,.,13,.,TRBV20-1,CSAREWGNYGYTF,TGCAGTGCTAGAGAGTGGGGAAACTATGGCTACACCTTC
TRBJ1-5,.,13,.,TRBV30,CAWSEQTGQPQHF,TGTGCCTGGAGTGAACAGACCGGTCAGCCCCAGCATTTT
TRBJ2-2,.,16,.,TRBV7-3,CASSWGLQRNTGELFF,TGTGCCAGCAGCTGGGGACTCCAACGGAACACCGGGGAGCTGTTTTTT
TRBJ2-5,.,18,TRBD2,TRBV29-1,CSVDYLLAGGHSRETQYF,TGCAGCGTGGATTACCTACTAGCGGGAGGCCACAGCAGGGAGACCCAGTACTTC
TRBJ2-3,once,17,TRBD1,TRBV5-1,CASSLEGRTGSTDTQYF,TGCGCCAGCAGCTTGGAGGGACGGACAGGAAGCACAGATACGCAGTATTTT
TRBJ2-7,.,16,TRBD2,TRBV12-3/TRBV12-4,CASSSPASGGTREQYF,TGTGCCAGCAGTTCTCCCGCTAGCGGTGGGACGAGGGAGCAGTACTTC
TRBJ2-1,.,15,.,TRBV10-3,CAISESESSYNEQFF,TGTGCCATCAGTGAGTCGGAAAGCTCCTACAATGAGCAGTTCTTC
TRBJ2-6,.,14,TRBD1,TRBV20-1,CSAPDRAGANVLTF,TGCAGTGCCCCGGACAGGGCTGGGGCCAACGTCCTGACTTTC
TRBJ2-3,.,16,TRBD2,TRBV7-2,CASSESGTRSADTQYF,TGTGCCAGCAGCGAGTCCGGGACTAGGTCTGCCGATACGCAGTATTTT
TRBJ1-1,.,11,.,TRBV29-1,CSVGQYTEAFF,TGCAGCGTTGGACAGTACACTGAAGCTTTCTTT
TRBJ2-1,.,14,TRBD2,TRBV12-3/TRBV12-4,CASSLAGKIGEQFF,TGTGCCAGCAGCCTAGCGGGAAAGATAGGGGAGCAGTTCTTC